This is a list of T cell receptor beta chains from one sample in a study of control samples from healthy donors and cancer patients. Libraries were prepared by immunoSEQ multiplex PCR; TCRdb keeps only in-frame clonotypes and omits some of them. The sample lists around 90,000 clones; more than 70% were seen once. What was sequenced was blood. These receptors were collected from a woman aged 40 to 50 in good health. Both conserved end residues are part of each CDR3. D genes are given only for firm matches. Clone size is shown for a subset of rows, as once, few, many or a class of expanded clone.

>TRBV30|NA|TRBJ2-6|NA
TGTGCCTGGGGCCCCGGTGGGGCCAACGTCCTGACTTTC
CAWGPGGANVLTF
>TRBV12-3/TRBV12-4|NA|TRBJ2-3|NA
TGTGCCAGCAATTCAGGGGTAGATACGCAGTATTTT
CASNSGVDTQYF
>TRBV15|NA|TRBJ2-7|NA
TGTGCCACTGCAAAGGAGGCGAGGGGCTACGAGCAGTACTTC
CATAKEARGYEQYF
>TRBV10-1|NA|TRBJ2-7|NA
TGCGCCAGCATGTGCCCCTACGAGCAGTACTTC
CASMCPYEQYF
>TRBV5-1|NA|TRBJ2-4|NA
TGCGCCAGCAGCTTGGAAGACAGGAAAAACATTCAGTACTTC
CASSLEDRKNIQYF
>TRBV27|TRBD1|TRBJ1-2|NA
TGTGCCAGCAGTCCGGTCACAGGGGCGGGCGGCTACACCTTC
CASSPVTGAGGYTF
>TRBV27|NA|TRBJ2-3|NA
TGTGCCAGCAGTTTTGGCAGGAGCTGGACAGATACGCAGTATTTT
CASSFGRSWTDTQYF
>TRBV11-3|NA|TRBJ2-7|NA
TGTGCCAGCATAGGGCTCTACGAGCAGTACTTC
CASIGLYEQYF
>TRBV7-2|TRBD1|TRBJ2-1|NA
TGTGCCAGCAGCTCCGGGACAGGGGGCGGTGAGCAGTTCTTC
CASSSGTGGGEQFF
>TRBV9|NA|TRBJ1-1|NA
TGTGCCAGCAGCGTCGGGGGGGCCACTGAAGCTTTCTTT
CASSVGGATEAFF
>TRBV12-5|NA|TRBJ1-1|NA
TGTGCTAGTGGTTTGGGGGTCTTGAGGTCACCCCAGGCTTTCTTT
CASGLGVLRSPQAFF
>TRBV13|NA|TRBJ2-7|NA
TGTGCCAGCAGCTTAGAGGTGGATCTACGGGAGCAGTACTTC
CASSLEVDLREQYF
>TRBV24-1|NA|TRBJ2-3|NA
TGTGCCACCAGTGACGACCGGAGTAGGCATACGCAGTATTTT
CATSDDRSRHTQYF
>TRBV18|NA|TRBJ2-7|few
TGTGCCAGCCCTCAGGGGGGGGTTAGCTCCTACGAGCAGTACTTC
CASPQGGVSSYEQYF
>TRBV3-1/TRBV3-2|TRBD1|TRBJ1-6|NA
TGTGCCAGCAGCCGGGGACAGTATAATTCACCCCTCCACTTT
CASSRGQYNSPLHF
>TRBV6-5|NA|TRBJ1-5|NA
TGTGCCAGCAGCCGATCCAGCAATCAGCCCCAGCATTTT
CASSRSSNQPQHF
>TRBV6-5|TRBD1|TRBJ1-2|NA
TGTGCCAGCAACGGACAGGGGAGCGGCTACACCTTC
CASNGQGSGYTF
>TRBV29-1|NA|TRBJ2-2|NA
TGCAGCGTCCGTATCACCGGGGAGCTGTTTTTT
CSVRITGELFF
>TRBV11-3|NA|TRBJ2-1|NA
TGTGCCAGCAGCCCCACGGGGGAAAATGAGCAGTTCTTC
CASSPTGENEQFF
>TRBV27|NA|TRBJ2-7|NA
TGTGCCAGCAGTTCGCTCTATGGTAACGAGCAGTACTTC
CASSSLYGNEQYF
>TRBV6-5|NA|TRBJ1-1|NA
TGTGCCAGCAGTTACTCGGGGGCGACAGGGAACACTGAAGCTTTCTTT
CASSYSGATGNTEAFF
>TRBV5-4|NA|TRBJ1-2|NA
TGTGCCAGCAGCTTGGAGGGTTTCGGCTACACCTTC
CASSLEGFGYTF
>TRBV2|TRBD2|TRBJ2-3|NA
TGTGCCAGCAGTTTTAGCGGGAGCACAGATACGCAGTATTTT
CASSFSGSTDTQYF
>TRBV5-1|TRBD1|TRBJ1-6|NA
TGCGCCAGCAGCTTGGGGGGGGGACAGCATTCCAATTCACCCCTCCACTTT
CASSLGGGQHSNSPLHF
>TRBV12-3/TRBV12-4|NA|TRBJ1-1|NA
TGTGCCAGCAGGGAACAGGGTATCACTGAAGCTTTCTTT
CASREQGITEAFF
>TRBV19|TRBD1|TRBJ1-1|NA
TGTGCCAGTAGTATAAAGGAATCGGGACAGGGGGCAGGTGGGGCTTTCTTT
CASSIKESGQGAGGAFF
>TRBV18|NA|TRBJ2-1|NA
TGTGCCAGCTCACCACTTTTCGACAGGCTGCAGTTCTTC
CASSPLFDRLQFF
>TRBV10-1|NA|TRBJ2-4|NA
TGCGCCAGCAGTGATGGGATGTTGGGCAAAAACATTCAGTACTTC
CASSDGMLGKNIQYF
>TRBV7-8|TRBD2|TRBJ2-1|NA
TGTGCCAGCACACCGAAACTAGCGGGGGGGAATGAGCAGTTCTTC
CASTPKLAGGNEQFF
>TRBV6-5|NA|TRBJ2-1|NA
TGTGCCAGCTCTCCATATAGAGGCCTCAATGAGCAGTTCTTC
CASSPYRGLNEQFF
>TRBV7-9|TRBD1|TRBJ1-3|NA
TGTGCCAGCAGCTTGCGACAGGGCTCTGGAAACACCATATATTTT
CASSLRQGSGNTIYF
>TRBV27|NA|TRBJ2-3|NA
TGTGCCAGCAGTTCGGGACTCATTAGCACAGATACGCAGTATTTT
CASSSGLISTDTQYF
>TRBV30|NA|TRBJ1-2|NA
TGTGCCTGGAGTCCCCCCCGGGACGGAAGATACACCTTC
CAWSPPRDGRYTF
>TRBV4-3|TRBD2|TRBJ2-1|once
TGCGCCAGCAGCCACGGGACTAGCGGCTACAATGAGCAGTTCTTC
CASSHGTSGYNEQFF
>TRBV11-3|TRBD1|TRBJ2-7|NA
TGTGCCAGCAGCACCGGGACAGGGCCCTACGAGCAGTACTTC
CASSTGTGPYEQYF
>TRBV21-1|NA|TRBJ1-1|NA
TGTGCCAGCAGCAAAGGGCCAGGGGGATCGAACACTGAAGCTTTCTTT
CASSKGPGGSNTEAFF
>TRBV12-3/TRBV12-4|NA|TRBJ2-6|NA
TGTGCCAGCAGTTTAAACGGGGCCAACGTCCTGACTTTC
CASSLNGANVLTF
>TRBV19|TRBD1|TRBJ1-1|NA
TGTGCCAGTGAGGGGTTCTGGGACAGCGCTGAAGCTTTCTTT
CASEGFWDSAEAFF
>TRBV11-2|TRBD1|TRBJ2-7|NA
TGTGCCAGCAGCCCCCCCCGGGACAGGCCCCACGAGCAGTACTTC
CASSPPRDRPHEQYF
>TRBV19|NA|TRBJ1-1|NA
TGTGCCAGTAGTCCTTGGGGACGGTTGAACACTGAAGCTTTCTTT
CASSPWGRLNTEAFF